These T cell receptor beta chains were read from a single sample in a study of T cells in Graves' hyperthyroidism and ophthalmopathy. TCRdb re-analysed the multiplex PCR reads in MiXCR, keeping a single row per CDR3 protein. The table lists 490,000 or so distinct CDR3 sequences, 20% to 25% of them singletons, with about 53% in the top ten. The sequenced material came from blood. The receptors derive from an older woman with Graves' ophthalmopathy. Each CDR3 is given with its conserved first and last residue. A D gene is named only where the DNA matches it firmly. For some rows the clone size is stated as once, few or many, or as a class when expanded; others skip it.

TRBJ2-7,TRBV5-1,many,TRBD1,CASSFRTGPYEQYF,TGCGCCAGCAGCTTCAGGACAGGGCCCTACGAGCAGTACTTC
TRBJ2-1,TRBV24-1,.,.,CATSDAQGYEQFF,TGTGCCACCAGTGATGCCCAGGGTTATGAGCAGTTCTTC
TRBJ1-2,TRBV28,many,TRBD1,CASRRQGSPTTYGYTF,TGTGCCAGCAGGCGACAGGGGTCTCCCACCACCTATGGCTACACCTTC
TRBJ1-2,TRBV6-1,few,.,CASCTWVAPYGYTF,TGTGCCAGCTGCACCTGGGTGGCCCCTTATGGCTACACCTTC
TRBJ1-3,TRBV14,.,TRBD1,CASSQGTGVYTIYF,TGTGCCAGCAGCCAAGGGACAGGGGTCTACACCATATATTTT
TRBJ1-5,TRBV20-1,.,TRBD1,CSARALGQINQPQHF,TGCAGTGCTAGAGCCCTGGGACAGATCAATCAGCCCCAGCATTTT
TRBJ2-7,TRBV9,.,.,CASSLGATPLYEQYF,TGTGCCAGCAGCTTAGGGGCTACCCCCCTCTACGAGCAGTACTTC
TRBJ2-7,TRBV18,.,.,CASSPDTTSYEQYF,TGTGCCAGCTCACCGGACACTACATCCTACGAGCAGTACTTC
TRBJ2-7,TRBV20-1,.,.,CSASPRTSNGWEQYF,TGCAGTGCTAGTCCCCGTACTAGTAATGGTTGGGAGCAGTACTTC
TRBJ1-5,TRBV19,.,.,CASRQTASSNQPQHF,TGTGCCAGTAGACAGACAGCTTCATCAAATCAGCCCCAGCATTTT
TRBJ2-2,TRBV7-3,.,.,CASSLPNGELFF,TGTGCCAGCAGCTTACCTAACGGGGAGCTGTTTTTT
TRBJ2-7,TRBV2,.,.,CASSEGVGEQYF,TGTGCCAGCAGTGAGGGGGTGGGCGAGCAGTACTTC
TRBJ1-2,TRBV5-5,few,.,CASSPGHSVNYGYTF,TGTGCCAGCAGCCCAGGACACTCCGTTAACTATGGCTACACCTTC
TRBJ2-3,TRBV9,few,TRBD2,CASSVASGRETDTQYF,TGTGCCAGCAGCGTAGCTAGCGGGAGGGAGACAGATACGCAGTATTTT
TRBJ2-3,TRBV5-1,many,.,CASRRGSTDTQYF,TGTGCCAGCAGAAGGGGATCAACAGATACGCAGTATTTT
TRBJ1-1,TRBV29-1,.,.,CSGGGNTEAFF,TGCAGCGGGGGGGGGAACACTGAAGCTTTCTTT
TRBJ1-5,TRBV6-1,many,.,CASSEAGGSNQPQHF,TGTGCCAGCAGTGAAGCCGGCGGGAGCAATCAGCCCCAGCATTTT
TRBJ1-6,TRBV3-1,.,.,CASSQEGGTGDNSPLHF,TGTGCCAGCAGCCAAGAGGGCGGAACAGGAGATAATTCACCCCTCCACTTT
TRBJ2-1,TRBV29-1,many,.,CSVESRAGPRSYNEQFF,TGCAGCGTTGAAAGTCGGGCGGGTCCACGTTCCTACAATGAGCAGTTCTTC
TRBJ2-1,TRBV6-2/TRBV6-3,.,TRBD2,CASSYSNPSSGGLGNEQFF,TGTGCCAGCAGTTACTCGAATCCGTCAAGCGGGGGCCTAGGGAATGAGCAGTTCTTC
TRBJ2-1,TRBV11-2,many,.,CASSNGLYNEQFF,TGTGCCAGCAGCAATGGGCTCTACAATGAGCAGTTCTTC
TRBJ2-7,TRBV3-1,few,.,CASSPGYAYEQYF,TGTGCCAGCAGCCCCGGCTATGCGTACGAGCAGTACTTC
TRBJ2-5,TRBV5-1,.,TRBD1,CASSLAGAGGETQYF,TGCGCCAGCAGCTTGGCCGGGGCAGGGGGAGAGACCCAGTACTTC
TRBJ1-2,TRBV2,many,TRBD1,CASSGAGGPYGYTF,TGTGCCAGCAGTGGGGCAGGGGGTCCATATGGCTACACCTTC
TRBJ2-3,TRBV24-1,.,.,CATSDPNREEDTQYF,TGTGCCACCAGTGACCCAAATAGGGAGGAAGATACGCAGTATTTT
TRBJ2-7,TRBV30,.,.,CAWSSRLPGEQYF,TGTGCCTGGAGTTCGAGACTGCCTGGAGAGCAGTACTTC
TRBJ2-7,TRBV28,.,TRBD2,CASSFRGLAGGEQYF,TGTGCCAGCAGTTTTAGGGGACTAGCGGGAGGCGAGCAGTACTTC
TRBJ2-3,TRBV27,many,TRBD1,CASGTGREDTQYF,TGTGCCAGCGGGACAGGGAGGGAAGATACGCAGTATTTT
TRBJ1-6,TRBV12-5,.,.,CASGFGSLSPYNSPLHF,TGTGCTAGTGGTTTCGGGTCTCTCAGCCCCTATAATTCACCCCTCCACTTT
TRBJ2-7,TRBV5-1,few,.,CASSFPANYEQYF,TGCGCCAGCAGCTTCCCAGCTAACTACGAGCAGTACTTC
TRBJ2-2,TRBV5-1,few,.,CASSLRETDTGELFF,TGCGCCAGCAGCTTGAGGGAGACCGACACCGGGGAGCTGTTTTTT
TRBJ1-1,TRBV18,few,.,CASSTQLGAEAFF,TGTGCCAGCTCAACCCAGTTAGGGGCTGAAGCTTTCTTT